What follows describes a single T cell receptor beta chain. Its antigen is not known. Germline is not matched at one junction end, which may reflect a read error. This sample's RNA came from whole unsorted tissue. The data stem from a study of tumor and adjacent non-tumor tissue in lung cancer. Looking at the study overall: Aged about 30 to 76 years, patients included roughly 10 men and a handful of women with stage I to III disease. On average, productive TCRbeta reads reached 4 million to 4.5 million per sample.

Three rounds of nested PCR, following a modified ARM-PCR protocol, produced the TCRbeta library. TCRdb re-called the multiplex PCR reads with MiXCR, one entry per CDR3 protein. This table has 200,000 to 250,000 distinct CDR3 sequences, 71% appearing once. The study's findings and limits: Top 100 clones took a larger repertoire share in normal lung.

The CDR3 extends over 17 amino acids. Germline lookup yields CDR1 LGHNA and CDR2 YSLEER. What was sequenced was lung tumor tissue. The TCR comes from a man between 60 and 75 years old with non-small cell lung cancer. This chain connects TRBV4-3 to TRBJ1-1; D is undetermined. In nucleotides, the CDR3 is TGTGCCAGCAGCCAAGACGTTCCCGGCAGTTCGGGCAATGAAGCTTTCTTT. As protein: CASSQDVPGSSGNEAFF.